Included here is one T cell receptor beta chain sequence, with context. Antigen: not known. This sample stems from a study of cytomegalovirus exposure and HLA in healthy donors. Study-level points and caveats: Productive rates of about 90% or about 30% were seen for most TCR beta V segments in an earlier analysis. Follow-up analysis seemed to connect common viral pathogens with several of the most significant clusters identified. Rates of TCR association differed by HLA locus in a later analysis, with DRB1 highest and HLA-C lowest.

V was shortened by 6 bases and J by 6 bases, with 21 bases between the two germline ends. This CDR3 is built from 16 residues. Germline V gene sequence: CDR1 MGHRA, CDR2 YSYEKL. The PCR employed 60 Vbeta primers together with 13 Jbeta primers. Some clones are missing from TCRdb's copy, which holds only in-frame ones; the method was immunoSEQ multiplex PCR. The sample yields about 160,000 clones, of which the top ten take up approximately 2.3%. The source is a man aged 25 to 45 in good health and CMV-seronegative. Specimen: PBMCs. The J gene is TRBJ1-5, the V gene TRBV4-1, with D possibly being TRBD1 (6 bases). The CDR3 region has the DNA TGCGCCAGCAGAAGGACAGTTACACGGGGTATTCAGCCCCAGCATTTT. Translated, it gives CASRRTVTRGIQPQHF.